A selection of T cell receptor beta chains follows, all from one sample in a study of control samples from healthy donors and cancer patients. Assay used: immunoSEQ multiplex PCR; TCRdb lists only in-frame clones, some missing. The sample holds some 130,000 clones, about nine tenths seen once. Sequenced sample: blood. The receptors here all came from a man aged 18 to 29 in good health. The CDR3 runs from the conserved cysteine through the conserved F or W. A D gene is named only where the DNA matches it firmly. A row's size may be missing; if present it is once, few, many or a size class.

size,D,V,J,DNA,CDR3
-,TRBD1,TRBV12-3/TRBV12-4,TRBJ1-2,TGTGCCAGCAGTTTAGCGAGGGGGCTTGGCTACACCTTC,CASSLARGLGYTF
-,-,TRBV6-2/TRBV6-3,TRBJ1-2,TGTGCCAGCAGTTACTGGGCTAACTATGGCTACACCTTC,CASSYWANYGYTF
-,-,TRBV19,TRBJ1-4,TGTGCCAGTAGTTCCCGACACCTCCGTGTTGGTAATGAAAAACTGTTTTTT,CASSSRHLRVGNEKLFF
-,TRBD2,TRBV7-2,TRBJ2-1,TGTGCCAGCAGGATAAGGCTAGCGGCAAACAATGAGCAGTTCTTC,CASRIRLAANNEQFF
-,-,TRBV6-2/TRBV6-3,TRBJ1-6,TGTGCCAGCAGTTTCCTAAGGAGCTCCTATAATTCACCCCTCCACTTT,CASSFLRSSYNSPLHF
-,-,TRBV28,TRBJ1-5,TGTGCCAGCAGCATGACACAGGAGTTTAGACCCCAGCATTTT,CASSMTQEFRPQHF
-,TRBD2,TRBV4-2,TRBJ2-3,TGTGCCAGCAGCCAAGTAGCGGGGGCCCTCACAGATACGCAGTATTTT,CASSQVAGALTDTQYF
-,-,TRBV4-1,TRBJ2-3,TGCGCCAGCAGCCAAAGAAGCGGGGTCAGGGGGCCCGATACGCAGTATTTT,CASSQRSGVRGPDTQYF
-,-,TRBV2,TRBJ2-3,TGTGCCAGCAGCCCAGGGGCGTACACAGATACGCAGTATTTT,CASSPGAYTDTQYF
few,TRBD2,TRBV5-4,TRBJ2-3,TGTGCCAGCAGCCGCACTAGCGGGGCTAGCACAGATACGCAGTATTTT,CASSRTSGASTDTQYF
-,-,TRBV23-1,TRBJ1-5,TGCGCCAGCAGTCAAACCGAATGTCAGCCCCAGCATTTT,CASSQTECQPQHF
-,-,TRBV29-1,TRBJ2-5,TGCAGCGCTGGGGGTGAAGAGACCCAGTACTTC,CSAGGEETQYF
-,TRBD1,TRBV9,TRBJ1-4,TGTGCCAGCAGCGTAGAGGACAGGGAGGCTGAAAAACTGTTTTTT,CASSVEDREAEKLFF
-,-,TRBV5-1,TRBJ2-3,TGCGCCAGCAGCCTAACCGGTATGGGGGGCGTTGGGACAGATACGCAGTATTTT,CASSLTGMGGVGTDTQYF
-,TRBD2,TRBV7-2,TRBJ2-5,TGTGCCAGCAGCTTGCAACTAGCGAGGCAAGAGACCCAGTACTTC,CASSLQLARQETQYF
-,TRBD1,TRBV5-1,TRBJ2-2,TGCGCCAGCAGCGACGCCCAAAAAAGAAGACAGGGAGCCAACACCGGGGAGCTGTTTTTT,CASSDAQKRRQGANTGELFF
-,-,TRBV2,TRBJ1-6,TGTGCCAGCAGTGAAGTTGGCTTGAGCTCCTATAATTCACCCCTCCACTTT,CASSEVGLSSYNSPLHF
-,-,TRBV28,TRBJ1-1,TGTGCCAGCAGTCCCCCCCAGGGGATGAACACTGAAGCTTTCTTT,CASSPPQGMNTEAFF
-,TRBD1,TRBV10-3,TRBJ2-2,TGTGCCAGCACGACAGGGGACACCGGGGAGCTGTTTTTT,CASTTGDTGELFF
-,-,TRBV6-5,TRBJ1-2,TGTGCCAGCAGACAACAGGGACGGGATTACTACACCTTC,CASRQQGRDYYTF
-,-,TRBV5-1,TRBJ1-1,TGCGCCAGCAGCTTGGTTCGGGGTTTGGAAGCTTTCTTT,CASSLVRGLEAFF
-,-,TRBV3-1/TRBV3-2,TRBJ2-7,TGTGCCAGCAGCCATCTCACCACGGACTACGAGCAGTACTTC,CASSHLTTDYEQYF
-,TRBD1,TRBV19,TRBJ1-2,TGTGCCAGTAGTATAACCATAGGGACAGGGGAATACCATGGCTACACCTTC,CASSITIGTGEYHGYTF
once,-,TRBV15,TRBJ2-3,TGTGCCACCAGCCAAAGGGCGGGGAGCTTCACAGATACGCAGTATTTT,CATSQRAGSFTDTQYF
-,-,TRBV6-6,TRBJ1-1,TGTGCCAGCAGTTACCAAGGGGCAGATACTGAAGCTTTCTTT,CASSYQGADTEAFF
-,TRBD2,TRBV11-3,TRBJ2-5,TGTGCCAGCAGCGATGGACTAGAAGCCCAAGAGACCCAGTACTTC,CASSDGLEAQETQYF
-,TRBD2,TRBV6-2/TRBV6-3,TRBJ2-7,TGTGCCAGCAGTTACTCGGCTAGCGGGGGTGGGGAGCAGTACTTC,CASSYSASGGGEQYF
-,-,TRBV2,TRBJ1-1,TGTGCCAGCAGTGAAGCTCCTACATTGAACACTGAAGCTTTCTTT,CASSEAPTLNTEAFF
-,-,TRBV6-4,TRBJ2-3,TGTGCCAGCAGTGAGAGGGCAAGTGGGAAAGATACGCAGTATTTT,CASSERASGKDTQYF
-,TRBD1,TRBV19,TRBJ1-5,TGTGCCAGTAAAGACAGGGTTGATCAGCCCCAGCATTTT,CASKDRVDQPQHF
-,-,TRBV9,TRBJ2-3,TGTGCCAGCAGCGCACGGTCTAGCACAGATACGCAGTATTTT,CASSARSSTDTQYF
-,TRBD1,TRBV15,TRBJ1-2,TGTGCCACCAGCAGAGCGGGCGGGACAGGGGGTAACTATGGCTACACCTTC,CATSRAGGTGGNYGYTF
-,TRBD1,TRBV5-1,TRBJ1-1,TGCGCCAGCAAGACAGGGCGGGACACTGAAGCTTTCTTT,CASKTGRDTEAFF
-,TRBD1,TRBV7-3,TRBJ1-6,TGTGCCAGCAGCGCCGGACAGGGGGTTAATTCACCCCTCCACTTT,CASSAGQGVNSPLHF
-,TRBD1,TRBV10-3,TRBJ1-6,TGTGCCATCAGTGAAGGGACAGGGTTTCACTTT,CAISEGTGFHF
-,TRBD2,TRBV28,TRBJ2-3,TGTGCCAGCAGTTCGGGGGGTTGGGATTCAGCACAGAATACGCAGTATTTT,CASSSGGWDSAQNTQYF
-,-,TRBV7-9,TRBJ1-2,TGTGCCAGCAGCTTATTGGGAACGGATGGCTACACCTTC,CASSLLGTDGYTF
-,-,TRBV19,TRBJ1-5,TGTGCCAGTACGGTGGGTCACAAGGATTATAGCAATCAGCCCCAGCATTTT,CASTVGHKDYSNQPQHF
-,-,TRBV5-1,TRBJ2-2,TGCGCCAGCAGCTTGGCGGGTGTGGAGCTGTTTTTT,CASSLAGVELFF
-,-,TRBV28,TRBJ2-1,TGTGCCAGCAGAACTAGTCCCTACAATGAGCAGTTCTTC,CASRTSPYNEQFF
once,-,TRBV9,TRBJ1-6,TGTGCCAGCAGCGTAGGCCCGGGCTCCTATAATTCACCCCTCCACTTT,CASSVGPGSYNSPLHF
-,-,TRBV11-2,TRBJ2-5,TGTGCCAGCAGCTTAGGGTTGACGGGGTTGGACACCCAGTACTTC,CASSLGLTGLDTQYF